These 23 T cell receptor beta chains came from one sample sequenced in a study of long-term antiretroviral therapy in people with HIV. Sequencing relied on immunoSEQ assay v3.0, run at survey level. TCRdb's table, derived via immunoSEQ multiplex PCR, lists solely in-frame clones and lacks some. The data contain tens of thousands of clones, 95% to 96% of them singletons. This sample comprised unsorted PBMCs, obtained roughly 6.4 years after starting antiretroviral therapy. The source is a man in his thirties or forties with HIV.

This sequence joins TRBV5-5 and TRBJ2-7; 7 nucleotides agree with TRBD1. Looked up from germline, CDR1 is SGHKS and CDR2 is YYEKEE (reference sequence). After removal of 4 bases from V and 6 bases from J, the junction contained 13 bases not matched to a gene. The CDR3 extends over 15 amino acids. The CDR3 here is CASSIRQGESLEQYF. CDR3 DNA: TGTGCCAGCAGCATAAGACAGGGAGAGTCTCTCGAGCAGTACTTC.

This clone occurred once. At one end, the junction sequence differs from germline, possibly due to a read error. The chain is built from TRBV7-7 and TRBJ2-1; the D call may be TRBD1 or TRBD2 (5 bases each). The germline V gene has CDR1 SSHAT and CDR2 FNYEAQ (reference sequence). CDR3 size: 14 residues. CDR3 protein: CASSLALSGAEQFF. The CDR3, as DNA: TGTGCTAGCAGCTTAGCGCTTTCCGGGGCTGAGCAGTTCTTC.

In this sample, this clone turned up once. DNA for the CDR3: TGTGCCAGCAGTTACAACACCGGGGAGCTGTTTTTT. Protein product: CASSYNTGELFF. The chain couples TRBV6-6 to TRBJ2-2; D gene uncertain. V shed 2 bases and J shed 2 bases, with 0 bases lying between them. Germline V gene sequence: CDR1 MNHNY, CDR2 SVGAGI (reference sequence). The CDR3 is made up of 12 amino acids.

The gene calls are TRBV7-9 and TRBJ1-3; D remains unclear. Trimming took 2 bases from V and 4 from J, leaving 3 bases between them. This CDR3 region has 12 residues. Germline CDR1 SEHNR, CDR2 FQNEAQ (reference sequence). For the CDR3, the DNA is TGTGCCAGCAGCTTACTAGGAAACACCATATATTTT. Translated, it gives CASSLLGNTIYF.

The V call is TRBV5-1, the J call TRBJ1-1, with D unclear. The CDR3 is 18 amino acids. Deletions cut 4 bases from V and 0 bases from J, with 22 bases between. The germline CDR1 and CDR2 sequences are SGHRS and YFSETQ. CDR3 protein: CASSLGRMSWVMNTEAFF. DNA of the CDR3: TGCGCCAGCAGCCTCGGTCGGATGTCGTGGGTTATGAACACTGAAGCTTTCTTT. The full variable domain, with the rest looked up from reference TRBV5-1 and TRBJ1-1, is KAGVTQTPRYLIKTRGQQVTLSCSPISGHRSVSWYQQTPGQGLQFLFEYFSETQRNKGNFPGRFSGRQFSNSRSEMNVSTLELGDSALYLCASSLGRMSWVMNTEAFFGQGTRLTVV.

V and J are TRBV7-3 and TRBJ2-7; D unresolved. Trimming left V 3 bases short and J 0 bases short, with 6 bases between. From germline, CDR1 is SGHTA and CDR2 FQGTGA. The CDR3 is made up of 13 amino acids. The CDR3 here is CASSFDPSYEQYF. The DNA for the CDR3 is TGTGCCAGCAGCTTCGACCCCTCCTACGAGCAGTACTTC.

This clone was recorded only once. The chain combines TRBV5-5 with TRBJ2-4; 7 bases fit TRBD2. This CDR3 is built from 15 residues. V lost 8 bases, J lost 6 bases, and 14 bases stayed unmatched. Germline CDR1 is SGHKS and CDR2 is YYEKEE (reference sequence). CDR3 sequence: CASTSWGREGNIQYF. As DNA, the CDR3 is TGTGCCAGTACCAGCTGGGGGAGGGAAGGAAACATTCAGTACTTC.

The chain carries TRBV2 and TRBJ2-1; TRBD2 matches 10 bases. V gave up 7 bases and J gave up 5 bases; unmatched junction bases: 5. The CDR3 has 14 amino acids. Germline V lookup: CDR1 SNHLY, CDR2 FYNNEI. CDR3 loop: CASKTSGTNNEQFF. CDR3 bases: TGTGCCAGCAAAACTAGCGGGACGAACAATGAGCAGTTCTTC.

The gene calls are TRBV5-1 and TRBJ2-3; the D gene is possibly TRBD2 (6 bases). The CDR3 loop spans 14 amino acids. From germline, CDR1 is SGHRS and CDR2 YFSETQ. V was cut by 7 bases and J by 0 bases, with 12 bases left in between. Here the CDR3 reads CASHRDSSTDTQYF. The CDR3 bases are TGCGCCAGCCACCGGGACTCAAGCACAGATACGCAGTATTTT.

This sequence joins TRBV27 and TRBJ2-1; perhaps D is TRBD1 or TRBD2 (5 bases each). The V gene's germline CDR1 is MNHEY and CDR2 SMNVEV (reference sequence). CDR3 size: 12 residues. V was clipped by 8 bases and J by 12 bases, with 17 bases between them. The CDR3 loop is CASSYRGVGQFF. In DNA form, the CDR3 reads TGTGCCAGCTCTTACAGAGGGGTGGGGCAGTTCTTC.

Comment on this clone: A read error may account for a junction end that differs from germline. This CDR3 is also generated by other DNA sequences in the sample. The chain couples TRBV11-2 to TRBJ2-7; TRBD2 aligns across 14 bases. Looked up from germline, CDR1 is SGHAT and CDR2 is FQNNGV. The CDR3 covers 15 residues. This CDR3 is CASSGGLAGGYEQYF. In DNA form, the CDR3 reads TGTGCCAGCAGCGGAGGACTAGCGGGAGGCTACGAGCAATACTTC.

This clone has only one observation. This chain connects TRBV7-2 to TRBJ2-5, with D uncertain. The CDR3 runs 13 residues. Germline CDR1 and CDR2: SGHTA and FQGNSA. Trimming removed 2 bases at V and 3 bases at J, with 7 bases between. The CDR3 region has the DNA TGTGCCAGCAGCTTAACAGCTGAAGAGACCCAGTACTTC. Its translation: CASSLTAEETQYF. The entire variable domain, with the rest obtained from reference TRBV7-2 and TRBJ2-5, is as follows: GAGVSQSPSNKVTEKGKDVELRCDPISGHTALYWYRQSLGQGLEFLIYFQGNSAPDKSGLPSDRFSAERTGGSVSTLTIQRTQQEDSAVYLCASSLTAEETQYFGPGTRLLVL.

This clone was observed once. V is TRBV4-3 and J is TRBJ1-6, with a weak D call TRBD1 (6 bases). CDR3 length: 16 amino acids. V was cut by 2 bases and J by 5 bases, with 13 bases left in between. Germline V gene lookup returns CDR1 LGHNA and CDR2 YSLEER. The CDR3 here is CASSQYQGYNNSPLHF. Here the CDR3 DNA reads TGCGCCAGCAGCCAATATCAGGGGTACAATAATTCACCCCTCCACTTT.

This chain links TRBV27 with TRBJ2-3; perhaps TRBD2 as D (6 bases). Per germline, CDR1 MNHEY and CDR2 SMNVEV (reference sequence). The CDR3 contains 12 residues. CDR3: CSAGLSTDTQYF. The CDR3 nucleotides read TGTTCCGCGGGGCTAAGCACAGATACGCAGTATTTT.

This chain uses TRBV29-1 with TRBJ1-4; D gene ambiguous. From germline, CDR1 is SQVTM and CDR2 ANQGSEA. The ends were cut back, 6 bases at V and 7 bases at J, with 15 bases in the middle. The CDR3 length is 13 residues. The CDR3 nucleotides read TGCAGCGTAGGGCTCCCATTGGGTGAAAAACTGTTTTTT. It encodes CSVGLPLGEKLFF.

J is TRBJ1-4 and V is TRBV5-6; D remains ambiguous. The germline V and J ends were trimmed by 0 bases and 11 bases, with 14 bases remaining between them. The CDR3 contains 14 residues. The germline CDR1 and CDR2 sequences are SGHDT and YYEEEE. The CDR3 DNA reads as TGTGCCAGCAGCTTGGGACTCTCTAGGGCTAAACTGTTTTTT. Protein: CASSLGLSRAKLFF.

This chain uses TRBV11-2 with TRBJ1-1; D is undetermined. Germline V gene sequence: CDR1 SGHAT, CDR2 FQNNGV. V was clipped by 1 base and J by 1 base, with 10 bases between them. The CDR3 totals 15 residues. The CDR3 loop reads CASSLGPSGNTEAFF. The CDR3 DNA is TGTGCCAGCAGCTTAGGCCCGTCTGGGAACACTGAAGCTTTCTTT.

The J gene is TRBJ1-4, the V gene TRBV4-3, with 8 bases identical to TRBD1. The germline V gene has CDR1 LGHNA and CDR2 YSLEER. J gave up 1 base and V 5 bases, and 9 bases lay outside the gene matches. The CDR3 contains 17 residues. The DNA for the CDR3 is TGCGCCAGCAGCGACCCTAATACAGGGGGAACTAATGAAAAACTGTTTTTT. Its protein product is CASSDPNTGGTNEKLFF.

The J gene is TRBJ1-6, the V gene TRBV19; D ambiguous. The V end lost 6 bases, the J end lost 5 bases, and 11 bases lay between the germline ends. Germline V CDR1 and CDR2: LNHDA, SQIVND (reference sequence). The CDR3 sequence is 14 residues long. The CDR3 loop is CASSPGADNSPLHF. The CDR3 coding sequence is TGTGCCAGTAGCCCTGGCGCAGATAATTCACCCCTCCACTTT.

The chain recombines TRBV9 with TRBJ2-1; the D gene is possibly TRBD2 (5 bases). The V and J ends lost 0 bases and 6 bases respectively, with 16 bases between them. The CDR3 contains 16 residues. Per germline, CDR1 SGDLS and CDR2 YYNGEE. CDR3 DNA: TGTGCCAGCAGCGTAGCTTTGGGAGTAACCCTCAATGAGCAGTTCTTC. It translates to CASSVALGVTLNEQFF.

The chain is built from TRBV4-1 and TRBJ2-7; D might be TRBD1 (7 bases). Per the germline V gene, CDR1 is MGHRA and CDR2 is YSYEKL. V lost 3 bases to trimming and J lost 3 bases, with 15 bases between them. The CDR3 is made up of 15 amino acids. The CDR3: CASSQGGQPFYEQYF. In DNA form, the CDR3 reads TGCGCCAGCAGCCAGGGGGGACAGCCATTCTACGAGCAGTACTTC.

In DNA form, the CDR3 reads TGTGCCAGCAGCTTAGTCGTTAGAAACAGGGGGCCAGAAGAGACCCAGTACTTC. Its translation is CASSLVVRNRGPEETQYF. The chain employs TRBV7-9 and TRBJ2-5; TRBD1 matches 9 bases. Trimming took 1 base from V and 3 from J; bases not matched to a gene: 12. The CDR3 spans 18 residues. From germline, CDR1 is SEHNR and CDR2 FQNEAQ (reference sequence).

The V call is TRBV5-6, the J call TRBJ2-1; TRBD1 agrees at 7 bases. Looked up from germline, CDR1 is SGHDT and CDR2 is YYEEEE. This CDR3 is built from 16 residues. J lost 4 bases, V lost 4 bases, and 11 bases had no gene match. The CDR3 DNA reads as TGTGCCAGCAGCCTTTTTCAGGGGGAAGGATACAATGAGCAGTTCTTC. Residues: CASSLFQGEGYNEQFF.